The 2 T cell receptor beta chains in this list originate from one sample, sequenced in a study of T cell changes during pregnancy in multiple sclerosis (dated 2019 in TCRdb). Library preparation was by the immunoSEQ multiplex PCR assay. Drawn from immuneACCESS, this table holds only the in-frame rearrangements with V and J called that TCRdb kept. Clones are partly lost; checked studies trace under half to an unresolved V gene and leave the rest unexplained. This sample comprises about 23,000 clones, over 75% of them detected only once. The ten most abundant clones make up about 7.7% of the sample. Sequenced material: CD8+ T cells from peripheral blood mononuclear cells, taken after pregnancy. The origin of the receptors is a female donor with multiple sclerosis, enrolled in a pregnancy study.

The gene calls are TRBV7-6 and TRBJ2-7, with TRBD1 matching 9 bases. In germline, CDR1 is SGHVS, CDR2 FNYEAQ. V lost 1 base to trimming and J lost 3 bases; unmatched junction nucleotides: 7. The CDR3 sequence is 16 residues long. DNA for the CDR3: TGTGCCAGCAGCTTAGTCGCGACAGGGGGGCTCTACGAGCAGTACTTC. Amino acid sequence: CASSLVATGGLYEQYF.

The V gene is TRBV2, the J gene TRBJ2-7; no clear D gene. V lost 5 bases and J 3 bases, leaving 8 bases between the germline ends. The CDR3 is 12 residues long. Germline values: CDR1 SNHLY, CDR2 FYNNEI. CDR3 amino acids: CASSRLNYEQYF. The CDR3 DNA sequence: TGTGCCAGCAGTCGACTGAACTACGAGCAGTACTTC.